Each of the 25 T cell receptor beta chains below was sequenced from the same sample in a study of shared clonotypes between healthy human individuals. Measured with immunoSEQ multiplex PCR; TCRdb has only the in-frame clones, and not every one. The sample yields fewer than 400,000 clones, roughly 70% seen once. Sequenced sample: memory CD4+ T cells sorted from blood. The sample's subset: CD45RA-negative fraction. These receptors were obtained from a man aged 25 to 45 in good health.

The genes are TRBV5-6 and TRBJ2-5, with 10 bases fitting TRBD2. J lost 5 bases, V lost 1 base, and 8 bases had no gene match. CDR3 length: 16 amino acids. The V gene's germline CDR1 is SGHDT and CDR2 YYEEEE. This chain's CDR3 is CASSLQRTSGRETQYF. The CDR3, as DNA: TGTGCCAGCAGCTTGCAACGGACTAGCGGAAGGGAGACCCAGTACTTC.

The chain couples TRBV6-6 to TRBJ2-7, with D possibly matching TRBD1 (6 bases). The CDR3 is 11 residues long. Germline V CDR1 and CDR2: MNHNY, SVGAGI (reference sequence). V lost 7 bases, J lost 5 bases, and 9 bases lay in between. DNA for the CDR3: TGTGCCAGCACACAGGGAAACGAGCAGTACTTC. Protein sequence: CASTQGNEQYF.

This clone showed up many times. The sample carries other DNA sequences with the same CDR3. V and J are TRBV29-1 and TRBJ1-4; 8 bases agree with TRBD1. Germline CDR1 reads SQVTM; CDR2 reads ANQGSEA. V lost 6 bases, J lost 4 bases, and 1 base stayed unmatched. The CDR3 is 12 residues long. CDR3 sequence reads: CSVTGGNEKLFF. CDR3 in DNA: TGCAGCGTCACAGGGGGTAATGAAAAACTGTTTTTT.

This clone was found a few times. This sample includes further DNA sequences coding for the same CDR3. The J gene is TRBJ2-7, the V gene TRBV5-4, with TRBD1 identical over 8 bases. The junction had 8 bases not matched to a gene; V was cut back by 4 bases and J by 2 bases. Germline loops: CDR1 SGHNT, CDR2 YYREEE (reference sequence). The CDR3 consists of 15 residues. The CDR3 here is CASSPTGTGTYEQYF. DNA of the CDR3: TGTGCCAGCAGCCCGACCGGGACAGGAACCTACGAGCAGTACTTC. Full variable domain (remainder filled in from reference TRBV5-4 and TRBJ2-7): ETGVTQSPTHLIKTRGQQVTLRCSSQSGHNTVSWYQQALGQGPQFIFQYYREEENGRGNFPPRFSGLQFPNYSSELNVNALELDDSALYLCASSPTGTGTYEQYFGPGTRLTVT.

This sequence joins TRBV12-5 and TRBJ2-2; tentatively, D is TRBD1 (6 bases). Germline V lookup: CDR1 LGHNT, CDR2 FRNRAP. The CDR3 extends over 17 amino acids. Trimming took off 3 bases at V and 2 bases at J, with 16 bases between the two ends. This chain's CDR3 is CASGLYRSQGNTGELFF. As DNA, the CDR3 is TGTGCTAGTGGTTTATATCGTTCACAGGGAAACACCGGGGAGCTGTTTTTT. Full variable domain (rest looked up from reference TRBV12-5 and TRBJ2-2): DARVTQTPRHKVTEMGQEVTMRCQPILGHNTVFWYRQTMMQGLELLAYFRNRAPLDDSGMPKDRFSAEMPDATLATLKIQPSEPRDSAVYFCASGLYRSQGNTGELFFGEGSRLTVL.

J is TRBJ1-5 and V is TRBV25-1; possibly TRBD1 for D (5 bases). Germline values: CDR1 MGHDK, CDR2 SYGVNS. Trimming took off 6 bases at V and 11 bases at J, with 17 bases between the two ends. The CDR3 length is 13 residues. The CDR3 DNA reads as TGTGCCAGCAGCGGGGTCGGGACCCCAACCCAGCATTTT. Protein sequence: CASSGVGTPTQHF. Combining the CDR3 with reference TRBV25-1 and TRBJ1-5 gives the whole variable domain EADIYQTPRYLVIGTGKKITLECSQTMGHDKMYWYQQDPGMELHLIHYSYGVNSTEKGDLSSESTVSRIRTEHFPLTLESARPSHTSQYLCASSGVGTPTQHFGDGTRLSIL.

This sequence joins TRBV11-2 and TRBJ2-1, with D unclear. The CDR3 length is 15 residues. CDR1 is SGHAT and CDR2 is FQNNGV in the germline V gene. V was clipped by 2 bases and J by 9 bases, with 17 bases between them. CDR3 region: CASSLLGIGVVEQFF. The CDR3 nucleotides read TGTGCCAGCAGCTTATTAGGGATTGGGGTGGTTGAGCAGTTCTTC.

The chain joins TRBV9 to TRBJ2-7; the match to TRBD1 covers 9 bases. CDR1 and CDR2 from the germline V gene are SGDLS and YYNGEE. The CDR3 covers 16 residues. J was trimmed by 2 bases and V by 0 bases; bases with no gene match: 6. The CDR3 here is CASSVAPGQGAYEQYF. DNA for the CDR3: TGTGCCAGCAGCGTAGCCCCGGGACAGGGAGCCTACGAGCAGTACTTC.

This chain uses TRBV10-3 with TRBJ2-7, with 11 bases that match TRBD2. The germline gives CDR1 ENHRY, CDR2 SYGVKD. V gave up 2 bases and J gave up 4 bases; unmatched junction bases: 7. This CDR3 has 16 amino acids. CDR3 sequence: CAISEVTSGSSYEQYF. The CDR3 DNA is TGTGCCATCAGTGAGGTAACTAGCGGGAGTTCGTACGAGCAGTACTTC.

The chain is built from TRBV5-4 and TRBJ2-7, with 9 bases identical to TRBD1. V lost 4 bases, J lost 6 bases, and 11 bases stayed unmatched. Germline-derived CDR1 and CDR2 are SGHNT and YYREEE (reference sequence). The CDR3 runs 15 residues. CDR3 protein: CASSPGGDRAAEQYF. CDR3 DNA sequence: TGTGCCAGCAGCCCTGGGGGGGACAGGGCGGCCGAGCAGTACTTC.

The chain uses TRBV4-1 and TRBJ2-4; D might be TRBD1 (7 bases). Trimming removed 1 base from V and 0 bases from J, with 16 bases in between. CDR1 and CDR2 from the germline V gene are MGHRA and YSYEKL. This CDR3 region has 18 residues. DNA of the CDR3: TGCGCCAGCAGCCAAGCGGGGGACAGAATTCTAGCCAAAAACATTCAGTACTTC. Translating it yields CASSQAGDRILAKNIQYF.

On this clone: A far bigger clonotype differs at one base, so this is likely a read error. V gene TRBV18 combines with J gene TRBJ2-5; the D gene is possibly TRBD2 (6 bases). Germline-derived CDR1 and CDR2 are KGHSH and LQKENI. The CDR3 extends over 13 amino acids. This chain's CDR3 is CANSPTGTRTQYF. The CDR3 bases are TGTGCCAACTCACCAACGGGGACTCGGACCCAGTACTTC.

CDR3 sequence (DNA): TGTGCCGGGTCCCGGGACAGGGGGCTGAATGAGCAGTTCTTC. It codes for CAGSRDRGLNEQFF. This chain joins TRBV2 and TRBJ2-1; 12 nucleotides match TRBD1. Germline V gene data show CDR1 as SNHLY and CDR2 as FYNNEI. V was pared by 11 bases and J by 7 bases, with 9 bases of the junction left unmatched. The CDR3 contains 14 residues.

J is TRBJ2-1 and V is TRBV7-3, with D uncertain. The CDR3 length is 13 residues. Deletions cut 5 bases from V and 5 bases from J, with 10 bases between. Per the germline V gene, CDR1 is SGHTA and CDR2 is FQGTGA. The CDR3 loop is CASSVSWDNEQFF. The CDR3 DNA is TGTGCCAGCAGCGTTAGTTGGGACAATGAGCAGTTCTTC.

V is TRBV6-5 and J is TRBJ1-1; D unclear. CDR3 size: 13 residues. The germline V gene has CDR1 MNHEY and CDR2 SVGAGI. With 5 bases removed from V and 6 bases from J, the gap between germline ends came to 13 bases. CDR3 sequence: CASSLQGYAEAFF. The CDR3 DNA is TGTGCCAGCAGTCTACAAGGATACGCTGAAGCTTTCTTT.

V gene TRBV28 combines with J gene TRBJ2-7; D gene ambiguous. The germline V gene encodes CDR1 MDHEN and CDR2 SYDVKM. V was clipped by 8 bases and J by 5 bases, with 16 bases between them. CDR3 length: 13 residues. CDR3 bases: TGTGCCAGCCGAATAAAGAACGCACACGAGCAGTACTTC. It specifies CASRIKNAHEQYF.

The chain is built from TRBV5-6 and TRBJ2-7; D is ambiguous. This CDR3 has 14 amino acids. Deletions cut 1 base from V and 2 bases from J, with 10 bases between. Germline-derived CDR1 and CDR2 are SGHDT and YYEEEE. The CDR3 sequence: CASSLSIPPYEQYF. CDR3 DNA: TGTGCCAGCAGCTTGTCGATTCCCCCCTACGAGCAGTACTTC.

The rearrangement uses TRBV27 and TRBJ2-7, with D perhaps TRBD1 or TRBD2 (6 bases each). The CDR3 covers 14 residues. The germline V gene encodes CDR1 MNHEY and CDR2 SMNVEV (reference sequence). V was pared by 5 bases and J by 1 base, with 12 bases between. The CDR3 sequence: CASSGGGRSYEQYF. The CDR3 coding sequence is TGTGCCAGCAGTGGAGGGGGAAGGTCCTACGAGCAGTACTTC.

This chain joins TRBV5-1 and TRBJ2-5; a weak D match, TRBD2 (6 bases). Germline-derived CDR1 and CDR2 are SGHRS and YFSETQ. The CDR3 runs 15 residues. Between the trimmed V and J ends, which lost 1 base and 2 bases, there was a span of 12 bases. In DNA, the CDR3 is TGCGCCAGCAGCTTGCGGTCTAGCGTTCAAGAGACCCAGTACTTC. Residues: CASSLRSSVQETQYF.

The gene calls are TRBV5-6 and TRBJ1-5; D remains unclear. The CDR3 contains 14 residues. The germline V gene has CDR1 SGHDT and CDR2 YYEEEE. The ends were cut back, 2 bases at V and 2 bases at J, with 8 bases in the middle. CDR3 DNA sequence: TGTGCCAGCAGCTTAAAAGTAGGCAATCAGCCCCAGCATTTT. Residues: CASSLKVGNQPQHF.

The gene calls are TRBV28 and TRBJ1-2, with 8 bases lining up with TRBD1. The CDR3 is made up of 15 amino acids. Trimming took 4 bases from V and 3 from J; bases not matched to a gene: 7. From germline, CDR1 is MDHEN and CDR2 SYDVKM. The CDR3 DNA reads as TGTGCCAGCAGTTCGACAGGGGAGGGGGACTATGGCTACACCTTC. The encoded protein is CASSSTGEGDYGYTF.

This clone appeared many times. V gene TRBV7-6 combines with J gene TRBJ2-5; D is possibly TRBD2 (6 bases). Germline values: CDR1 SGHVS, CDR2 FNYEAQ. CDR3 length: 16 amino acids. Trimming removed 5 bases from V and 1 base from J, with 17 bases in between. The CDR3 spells CASSGTQWRAQETQYF. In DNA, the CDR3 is TGTGCCAGCAGCGGAACCCAGTGGAGGGCCCAAGAGACCCAGTACTTC.

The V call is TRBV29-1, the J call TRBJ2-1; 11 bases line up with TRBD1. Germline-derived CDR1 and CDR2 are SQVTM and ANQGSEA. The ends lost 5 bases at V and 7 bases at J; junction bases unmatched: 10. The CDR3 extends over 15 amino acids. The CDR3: CSVQIGQGAGNEQFF. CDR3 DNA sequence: TGCAGCGTTCAGATAGGACAGGGGGCAGGGAATGAGCAGTTCTTC.

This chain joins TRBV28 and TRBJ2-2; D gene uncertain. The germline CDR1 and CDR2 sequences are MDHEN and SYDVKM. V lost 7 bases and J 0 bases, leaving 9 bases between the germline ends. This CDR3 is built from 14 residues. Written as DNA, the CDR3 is TGTGCCAGCACCTTACCAGCGAACACCGGGGAGCTGTTTTTT. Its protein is CASTLPANTGELFF.

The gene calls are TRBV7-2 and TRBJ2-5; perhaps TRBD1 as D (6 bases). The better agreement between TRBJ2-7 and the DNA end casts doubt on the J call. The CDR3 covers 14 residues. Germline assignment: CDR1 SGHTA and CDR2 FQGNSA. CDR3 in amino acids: CASSLSGASYEQYF. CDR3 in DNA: TGTGCCAGCAGCTTATCAGGGGCCAGCTACGAGCAGTACTTC.